The 8 T cell receptor beta chains reported below all come from one sample, sequenced in a study of T cells in Graves' hyperthyroidism and ophthalmopathy. RNA transcripts provided the source from which TCR beta CDR3 regions were amplified. Researchers ran a first-round RT-PCR on the TCR CDR3 using the HTBI primer set. Each CDR3 protein is one row after TCRdb ran MiXCR on the multiplex PCR reads. This table holds approximately 410,000 distinct CDR3 sequences, approximately 14% found once. The source material was blood. The receptors originated from a man in his late teens or twenties with Graves' ophthalmopathy.

This clonotype turned up a few times. This chain connects TRBV15 to TRBJ2-7; D uncertain. This CDR3 region has 15 residues. V was shortened by 0 bases and J by 5 bases, with 14 bases between the two germline ends. The V gene's germline CDR1 is LNHNV and CDR2 YYDKDF (reference sequence). The CDR3 protein is CATSREMTVTDEQYF. The CDR3 DNA follows: TGTGCCACCAGCAGAGAGATGACCGTCACGGACGAGCAGTACTTC.

The rearrangement links TRBV6-2 or TRBV6-3 to TRBJ2-5, with TRBD1 identical over 7 bases. The CDR3 covers 14 residues. Germline V CDR1 and CDR2: MNHEY, SVGEGT. Trimming removed 6 bases from V and 2 bases from J; junction bases left unmatched: 6. The CDR3 here is CASSDGTEQETQYF. Here the CDR3 DNA reads TGTGCCAGCAGCGACGGGACAGAGCAAGAGACCCAGTACTTC.

This clonotype was recorded at least ten times. The chain has TRBV3-1 and TRBJ2-1; possible D gene TRBD1, 6 bases. The V gene lost 1 base and the J gene lost 5 bases, with 15 bases spanning the gap. There are 16 residues in the CDR3. CDR1 LGHDT and CDR2 YNNKEL come from the germline V gene (reference sequence). DNA for the CDR3: TGTGCCAGCAGCCAAGTGGTAGGGGGAAACCACAATGAGCAGTTCTTC. Translated, it gives CASSQVVGGNHNEQFF.

The V gene is TRBV18, the J gene TRBJ2-7; maybe TRBD1 (7 bases). V was cut by 6 bases and J by 3 bases, with 15 bases left in between. This CDR3 is built from 14 residues. CDR1 is KGHSH and CDR2 is LQKENI in the germline V gene. CDR3 sequence reads: CASSYGGQNYEQYF. The CDR3 DNA follows: TGTGCCAGCTCGTACGGGGGACAGAACTACGAGCAGTACTTC.

The genes are TRBV10-3 and TRBJ1-1, with 7 bases lining up with TRBD1. CDR1 is ENHRY, CDR2 SYGVKD, per germline. The CDR3 covers 14 residues. The J segment lost 4 bases and the V segment lost 2 bases, leaving 4 bases of the junction unmatched. The DNA of the CDR3 is TGTGCCATCAGTGAGATACAGGGGCCCACTGAAGCTTTCTTT. It codes for CAISEIQGPTEAFF.

With regard to this clonotype: The junction departs from the called germline gene at one end, perhaps through a read error. The chain carries TRBV5-1 and TRBJ2-5; 8 bases are a match to TRBD2. The CDR3 totals 15 residues. The germline CDR1 and CDR2 sequences are SGHRS and YFSETQ. The CDR3 coding sequence is TGTGCCAGCAGCCCAAACGCGGGGGGCCAAGAGACCCAGTACTTC. This encodes CASSPNAGGQETQYF.

This clonotype was picked up many times. The chain couples TRBV20-1 to TRBJ1-1, with D perhaps TRBD1 (5 bases). Deletions cut 3 bases from V and 2 bases from J, with 10 bases between. This CDR3 spans 13 amino acids. From germline, CDR1 is DFQATT and CDR2 SNEGSKA (reference sequence). CDR3 in DNA: TGCAGTGCTAGCAGGGACGGAAACACTGAAGCTTTCTTT. Residues: CSASRDGNTEAFF.

The V call is TRBV2, the J call TRBJ2-1; 8 bases map to TRBD1. The J segment lost 3 bases and the V segment lost 6 bases, leaving 13 bases of the junction unmatched. The CDR3 totals 17 residues. Germline assignment: CDR1 SNHLY and CDR2 FYNNEI. The CDR3 is CASRGLVPGQDYNEQFF. Here the CDR3 DNA reads TGTGCCAGCAGGGGCCTGGTTCCGGGACAGGACTACAATGAGCAGTTCTTC.